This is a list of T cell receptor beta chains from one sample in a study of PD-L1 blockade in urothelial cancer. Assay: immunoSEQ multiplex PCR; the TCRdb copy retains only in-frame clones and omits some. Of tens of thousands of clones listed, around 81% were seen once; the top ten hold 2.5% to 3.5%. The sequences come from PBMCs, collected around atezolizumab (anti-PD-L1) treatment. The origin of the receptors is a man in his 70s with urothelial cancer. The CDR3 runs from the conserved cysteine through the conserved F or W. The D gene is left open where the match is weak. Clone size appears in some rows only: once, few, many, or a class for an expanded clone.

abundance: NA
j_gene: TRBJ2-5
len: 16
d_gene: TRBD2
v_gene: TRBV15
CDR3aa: CATSSLLAGGGETQYF
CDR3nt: TGTGCCACCAGCAGTCTACTAGCGGGAGGTGGAGAGACCCAGTACTTC

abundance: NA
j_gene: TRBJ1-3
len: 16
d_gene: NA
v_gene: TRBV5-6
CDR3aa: CASSLAMGSSGNTIYF
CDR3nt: TGTGCCAGCAGCTTGGCTATGGGGAGCTCTGGAAACACCATATATTTT

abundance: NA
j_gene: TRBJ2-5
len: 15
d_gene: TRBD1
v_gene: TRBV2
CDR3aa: CASSDPGQGRETQYF
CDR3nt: TGTGCCAGCAGTGACCCGGGACAGGGGCGAGAGACCCAGTACTTC

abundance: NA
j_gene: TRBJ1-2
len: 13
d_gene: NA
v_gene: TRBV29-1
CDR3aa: CSVGTGQPYGYTF
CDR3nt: TGCAGCGTTGGCACCGGACAGCCCTATGGCTACACCTTC

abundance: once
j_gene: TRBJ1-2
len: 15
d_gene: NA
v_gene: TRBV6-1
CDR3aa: CASSESSGQNYGYTF
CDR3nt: TGTGCCAGCAGTGAGAGTTCGGGACAAAACTATGGCTACACCTTC

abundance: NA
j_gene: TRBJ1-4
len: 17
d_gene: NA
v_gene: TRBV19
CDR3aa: CASSIKSRGGGDEKLFF
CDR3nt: TGTGCCAGTAGTATTAAGTCCCGAGGCGGGGGTGATGAAAAACTGTTTTTT

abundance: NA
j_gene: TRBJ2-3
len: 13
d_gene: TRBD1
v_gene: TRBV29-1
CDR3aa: CSVETGKGWTQYF
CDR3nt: TGCAGCGTTGAGACAGGGAAGGGATGGACGCAGTATTTT

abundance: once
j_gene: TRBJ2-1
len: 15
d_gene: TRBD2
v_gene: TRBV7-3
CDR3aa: CASSLGLAGVGEQFF
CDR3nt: TGTGCCAGCAGCCTGGGGCTAGCGGGAGTGGGCGAGCAGTTCTTC

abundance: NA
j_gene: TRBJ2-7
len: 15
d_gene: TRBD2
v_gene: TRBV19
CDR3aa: CASSAGVAGSWEQYF
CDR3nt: TGTGCCAGTAGTGCTGGGGTAGCGGGTTCGTGGGAGCAGTACTTC

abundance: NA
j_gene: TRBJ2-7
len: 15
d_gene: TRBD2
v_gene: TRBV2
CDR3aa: CASGAGGRLSYEQYF
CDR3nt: TGTGCCAGCGGAGCGGGAGGGCGATTGTCCTACGAGCAGTACTTC

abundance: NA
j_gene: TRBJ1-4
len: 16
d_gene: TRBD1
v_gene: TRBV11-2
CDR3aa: CASSRDRGQGNEKLFF
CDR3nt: TGTGCCAGCAGCCGCGACAGGGGACAGGGGAATGAAAAACTGTTTTTT

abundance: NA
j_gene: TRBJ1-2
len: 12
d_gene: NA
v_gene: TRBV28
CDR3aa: CASRGPGGGYTF
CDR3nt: TGTGCCAGCAGGGGCCCTGGGGGCGGCTACACCTTC

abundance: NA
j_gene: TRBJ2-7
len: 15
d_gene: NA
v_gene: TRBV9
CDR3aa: CASSVGSGQGYEQYF
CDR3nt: TGTGCCAGCAGCGTAGGATCGGGTCAGGGCTACGAGCAGTACTTC

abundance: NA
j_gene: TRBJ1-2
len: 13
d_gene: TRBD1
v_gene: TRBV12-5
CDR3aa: CASALQGINGYTF
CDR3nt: TGTGCTAGTGCTCTACAGGGGATCAATGGCTACACCTTC

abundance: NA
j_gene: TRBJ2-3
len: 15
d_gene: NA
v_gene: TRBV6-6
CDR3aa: CASRLGGLSTDTQYF
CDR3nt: TGTGCCAGCAGACTGGGGGGACTTAGCACAGATACGCAGTATTTT

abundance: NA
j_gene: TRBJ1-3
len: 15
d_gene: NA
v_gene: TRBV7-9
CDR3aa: CASSFGGGSGNTIYF
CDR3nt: TGTGCCAGCAGCTTTGGAGGCGGCTCTGGAAACACCATATATTTT

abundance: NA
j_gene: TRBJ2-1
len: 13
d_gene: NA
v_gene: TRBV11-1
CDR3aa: CASSLETDDEQFF
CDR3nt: TGTGCCAGCAGCTTGGAGACAGACGATGAGCAGTTCTTC

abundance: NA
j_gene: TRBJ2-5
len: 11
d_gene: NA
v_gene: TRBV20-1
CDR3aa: CSAGESETQYF
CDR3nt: TGCAGTGCTGGAGAGTCTGAGACCCAGTACTTC

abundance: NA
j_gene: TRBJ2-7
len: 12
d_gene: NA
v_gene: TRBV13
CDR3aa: CASSLSGYEQYF
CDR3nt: TGTGCCAGCAGCCTCAGCGGATACGAGCAGTACTTC

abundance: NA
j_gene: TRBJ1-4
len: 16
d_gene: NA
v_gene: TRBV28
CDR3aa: CASSLQGSRTNEKLFF
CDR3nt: TGTGCCAGCAGTTTACAGGGTTCACGGACTAATGAAAAACTGTTTTTT

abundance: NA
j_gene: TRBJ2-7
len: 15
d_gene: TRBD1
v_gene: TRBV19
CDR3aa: CASSPRDRGQREQYF
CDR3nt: TGTGCCAGTAGTCCCCGGGACAGGGGGCAGAGGGAGCAGTACTTC

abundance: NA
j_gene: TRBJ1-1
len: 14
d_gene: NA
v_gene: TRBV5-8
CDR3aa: CASSWGHLNTEAFF
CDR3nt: TGTGCCAGCAGCTGGGGACACTTGAACACTGAAGCTTTCTTT

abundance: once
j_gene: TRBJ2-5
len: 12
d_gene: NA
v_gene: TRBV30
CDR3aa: CAWSVQLETQYF
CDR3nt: TGTGCCTGGAGTGTACAATTGGAGACCCAGTACTTC

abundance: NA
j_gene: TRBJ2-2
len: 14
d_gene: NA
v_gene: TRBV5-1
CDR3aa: CASSFEGDTGELFF
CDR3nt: TGCGCCAGCAGCTTCGAGGGTGACACCGGGGAGCTGTTTTTT

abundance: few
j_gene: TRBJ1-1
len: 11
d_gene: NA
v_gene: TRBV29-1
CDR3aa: CSVEDPQGTFF
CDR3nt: TGCAGCGTTGAAGATCCCCAGGGAACTTTCTTT

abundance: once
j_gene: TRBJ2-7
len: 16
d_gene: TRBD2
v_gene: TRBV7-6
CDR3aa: CASSLGGREGSYEQYF
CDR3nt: TGTGCCAGCAGCTTAGGGGGACGGGAGGGTTCCTACGAGCAGTACTTC

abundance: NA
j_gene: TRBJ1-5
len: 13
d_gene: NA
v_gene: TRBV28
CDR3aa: CASRYGGNQPQHF
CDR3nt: TGTGCCAGCCGGTACGGGGGGAATCAGCCCCAGCATTTT